These 32 T cell receptor beta chains came from one sample sequenced in a study of response to subunit inactivated influenza vaccine. TCRdb itself ran the RT-PCR reads through MiXCR, one entry per CDR3 protein. The sample yields 500,000 to 550,000 distinct CDR3 sequences, 6% to 9% seen once. The sequencing used PBMCs from blood, collected around 25 months after vaccination. The receptors derive from a man between 50 and 69 years old who received an inactivated influenza vaccine.

This clonotype was counted ten times or more. This rearrangement joins TRBV4-3 to TRBJ1-4; TRBD1 is a possible D gene (5 bases). This CDR3 has 15 residues. CDR1 and CDR2 (germline): LGHNA, YSLEER. V was shortened by 4 bases and J by 0 bases, with 9 bases between the two germline ends. The CDR3 DNA is TGCGCCAGCAGCCGGGACGGTGCAACTAATGAAAAACTGTTTTTT. This sequence encodes CASSRDGATNEKLFF.

This clonotype was observed many times. This rearrangement joins TRBV5-1 to TRBJ2-1; D unclear. This CDR3 has 14 residues. Germline CDR1 is SGHRS and CDR2 is YFSETQ. The ends were cut back, 4 bases at V and 5 bases at J, with 13 bases in the middle. CDR3 nucleotide sequence: TGCGCCAGCAGCCCTCCAACGCCCCACAATGAGCAGTTCTTC. Translation: CASSPPTPHNEQFF.

In this sample, this clonotype turned up many times. The chain joins TRBV6-2 or TRBV6-3 to TRBJ1-6; tentatively, D is TRBD1 (6 bases). Germline lookup yields CDR1 MNHEY and CDR2 SVGEGT. Trimming took 6 bases from V and 10 from J, leaving 16 bases between them. The CDR3 loop spans 14 amino acids. CDR3 in amino acids: CASRIQGKRSPLHF. CDR3 DNA sequence: TGTGCCAGCAGGATACAGGGAAAGAGGTCACCCCTCCACTTT.

The rearrangement joins TRBV12-3 or TRBV12-4 to TRBJ2-5, with D maybe TRBD1 (5 bases). Between the trimmed V and J ends, which lost 3 bases and 6 bases, there was a span of 14 bases. The CDR3 has 14 residues. The CDR3 reads CASSFNGQGKTQYF. The CDR3 coding sequence is TGTGCCAGCAGTTTTAATGGGCAGGGAAAGACCCAGTACTTC.

This clonotype occurred many times. The chain employs TRBV5-1 and TRBJ1-1; a weak D match, TRBD1 (6 bases). The CDR3 has 15 amino acids. Trimming shortened V by 0 bases and J by 11 bases, and 20 bases separated the two germline ends. CDR1 is SGHRS and CDR2 is YFSETQ in the germline V gene. CDR3 residues: CASSLEGGGPLKAFF. In DNA form, the CDR3 reads TGCGCCAGCAGCTTGGAAGGGGGAGGGCCCTTAAAGGCTTTCTTT.

The rearrangement joins TRBV11-2 to TRBJ2-7; D gene unclear. Looked up from germline, CDR1 is SGHAT and CDR2 is FQNNGV. The CDR3 totals 13 residues. Trimming stripped 4 bases from V and 7 bases from J, with 14 bases between. CDR3 sequence reads: CASSSPRLGEQYF. CDR3 nucleotides: TGTGCCAGCAGCTCGCCTCGTTTGGGGGAGCAGTACTTC.

This clonotype occurred many times. The rearrangement uses TRBV20-1 and TRBJ1-6, with TRBD1 matching over 8 bases. CDR3 size: 16 residues. From germline, CDR1 is DFQATT and CDR2 SNEGSKA (reference sequence). After removal of 1 base from V and 0 bases from J, the junction contained 2 bases not matched to a gene. For the CDR3, the DNA is TGCAGTGCTAGAGCCGGACAGGGCTCCTATAATTCACCCCTCCACTTT. Protein sequence: CSARAGQGSYNSPLHF.

The chain combines TRBV5-1 with TRBJ1-1; D unclear. V lost 1 base, J lost 3 bases, and 10 bases lay in between. CDR3 size: 14 residues. Germline V CDR1 and CDR2: SGHRS, YFSETQ. The CDR3 DNA reads as TGCGCCAGCAGCTTGCTTTCACGGGACACTGAAGCTTTCTTT. Protein: CASSLLSRDTEAFF.

This clonotype has only a few counts. Germline and junction disagree at one end, which may indicate a read error. The V and J genes are TRBV6-6 and TRBJ2-7; tentatively, D is TRBD1 or TRBD2 (5 bases each). The CDR3 is made up of 12 amino acids. CDR1 MNHNY and CDR2 SVGAGI come from the germline V gene (reference sequence). The CDR3 is CASSGTGVHIDF. CDR3 nucleotide sequence: TGTGCCAGCAGCGGGACCGGGGTACACATTGACTTC.

CDR3 sequence reads: CAISDGDGYTEAFF. For the CDR3, the DNA is TGTGCCATCAGTGATGGGGACGGGTACACTGAAGCTTTCTTT. J is TRBJ1-1 and V is TRBV10-3; weak D call: TRBD1 (5 bases). The germline V and J ends were trimmed by 3 bases and 3 bases, with 11 bases remaining between them. The germline V gene has CDR1 ENHRY and CDR2 SYGVKD. This CDR3 is 14 amino acids long.

This clonotype was observed at least ten times. The chain has TRBV24-1 and TRBJ2-1; D gene uncertain. CDR1 and CDR2 from the germline V gene are KGHDR and SFDVKD. V dropped 2 bases and J dropped 12 bases, with 13 bases sitting between them. The CDR3 contains 13 residues. CDR3 sequence: CATSDSRKAGQFF. Written as DNA, the CDR3 is TGTGCCACCAGTGATTCCCGGAAGGCAGGGCAGTTCTTC.

This clonotype was found a few times. The rearrangement joins TRBV5-1 to TRBJ2-1; TRBD2 matches at 12 bases. CDR1 SGHRS and CDR2 YFSETQ come from the germline V gene. This CDR3 spans 18 amino acids. V lost 0 bases to trimming and J lost 0 bases; unmatched junction nucleotides: 4. The CDR3 loop reads CASSLATSGGYSYNEQFF. CDR3 nucleotides: TGCGCCAGCAGCTTGGCTACTAGCGGGGGGTACTCCTACAATGAGCAGTTCTTC.

The genes are TRBV2 and TRBJ1-2; D not resolved. The V end lost 11 bases, the J end lost 3 bases, and 16 bases lay between the germline ends. Germline CDR1 and CDR2: SNHLY and FYNNEI. CDR3 length: 13 residues. The CDR3 here is CAGGSSEDYGYTF. CDR3 nucleotides: TGTGCCGGAGGTAGTTCCGAGGACTATGGCTACACCTTC. Filled out from reference TRBV2 and TRBJ1-2, the complete variable domain reads EPEVTQTPSHQVTQMGQEVILRCVPISNHLYFYWYRQILGQKVEFLVSFYNNEISEKSEIFDDQFSVERPDGSNFTLKIRSTKLEDSAMYFCAGGSSEDYGYTFGSGTRLTVV.

This clonotype has a count of ten or more. The chain has TRBV6-1 and TRBJ2-3, with TRBD2 identical over 10 bases. The germline V gene encodes CDR1 MNHNS and CDR2 SASEGT. The ends lost 6 bases at V and 0 bases at J; junction bases unmatched: 6. This CDR3 comprises 16 residues. As DNA, the CDR3 is TGTGCCAGCAGCCGGACTAGCGGCATTAGCACAGATACGCAGTATTTT. This codes for CASSRTSGISTDTQYF.

The V gene is TRBV24-1, the J gene TRBJ2-1; 10 bases align to TRBD2. Trimming removed 4 bases from V and 5 bases from J; junction bases left unmatched: 7. Germline V gene data show CDR1 as KGHDR and CDR2 as SFDVKD. This CDR3 spans 16 amino acids. In DNA, the CDR3 is TGTGCCACCAGTGACCTGACTAGCGGGCCCGACAATGAGCAGTTCTTC. Protein sequence: CATSDLTSGPDNEQFF.

The chain joins TRBV6-2 or TRBV6-3 to TRBJ2-7, with D perhaps TRBD2 (6 bases). The CDR3 runs to 16 residues. The ends were cut back, 0 bases at V and 2 bases at J, with 14 bases in the middle. Germline V gene data show CDR1 as MNHEY and CDR2 as SVGEGT. The CDR3 spells CASSYSIMEGPYEQYF. CDR3 in DNA: TGTGCCAGCAGTTACTCGATCATGGAGGGGCCCTACGAGCAGTACTTC.

This clonotype was picked up many times. The chain carries TRBV4-2 and TRBJ2-2; D is ambiguous. CDR3 length: 14 amino acids. From germline, CDR1 is LGHNA and CDR2 YNFKEQ. Trimming left V 4 bases short and J 4 bases short, with 10 bases between. CDR3 protein: CASSRGVGTGELFF. CDR3 nucleotide sequence: TGTGCCAGCAGCCGCGGTGTGGGCACCGGGGAGCTGTTTTTT.

The chain joins TRBV20-1 to TRBJ1-2, with TRBD1 as a possible D gene (5 bases). V was clipped by 0 bases and J by 8 bases, with 10 bases between them. The V gene's germline CDR1 is DFQATT and CDR2 SNEGSKA (reference sequence). This CDR3 contains 12 residues. The CDR3 loop reads CSAREVGEGYTF. The CDR3 region has the DNA TGCAGTGCTAGAGAAGTAGGGGAGGGCTACACCTTC.

This chain links TRBV7-3 with TRBJ2-3, with a tentative D call TRBD2 (5 bases). Trimming pared 5 bases from V and 6 bases from J, leaving 18 bases between. Per germline, CDR1 SGHTA and CDR2 FQGTGA. This CDR3 has 15 amino acids. The CDR3 region is CASSAHEGLSDTQYF. DNA of the CDR3: TGTGCCAGCAGCGCCCACGAGGGATTATCGGATACGCAGTATTTT. The full variable domain, in which reference TRBV7-3 and TRBJ2-3 provide the parts outside the CDR3, is GAGVSQTPSNKVTEKGKYVELRCDPISGHTALYWYRQSLGQGPEFLIYFQGTGAADDSGLPNDRFFAVRPEGSVSTLKIQRTERGDSAVYLCASSAHEGLSDTQYFGPGTRLTVL.

This clonotype was found a few times. This chain joins TRBV3-1 and TRBJ2-5; 7 nucleotides agree with TRBD1. Trimming cost V 0 bases and J 5 bases; bases outside gene matches: 15. The CDR3 has 18 amino acids. The germline gives CDR1 LGHDT, CDR2 YNNKEL (reference sequence). CDR3 nucleotide sequence: TGTGCCAGCAGCCAAGATCGACTCGGGACAGACCCAGCGGAGACCCAGTACTTC. Amino acids: CASSQDRLGTDPAETQYF.

CDR3 sequence: CASSIPGSPYNEQFF. The CDR3 DNA follows: TGTGCCAGTAGTATTCCAGGGAGTCCTTACAATGAGCAGTTCTTC. This sequence joins TRBV19 and TRBJ2-1; TRBD1 or TRBD2 may be the D gene (5 bases each). The germline V gene encodes CDR1 LNHDA and CDR2 SQIVND (reference sequence). V was trimmed by 3 bases and J by 4 bases, leaving 13 bases between them. CDR3 size: 15 residues.

This chain joins TRBV7-2 and TRBJ2-3, with D maybe TRBD2 (6 bases). The V and J ends lost 10 bases and 1 base respectively, with 21 bases between them. This CDR3 contains 16 residues. Germline CDR1 SGHTA, CDR2 FQGNSA. DNA of the CDR3: TGTGCCACCGGGGGTCGGGATAGCGACCGCACAGATACGCAGTATTTT. It yields the protein CATGGRDSDRTDTQYF.

This clonotype appeared a few times. The chain couples TRBV7-2 to TRBJ2-7; 10 nucleotides match TRBD2. The J segment lost 0 bases and the V segment lost 2 bases, leaving 7 bases of the junction unmatched. The CDR3 spans 17 residues. The germline gives CDR1 SGHTA, CDR2 FQGNSA. The DNA of the CDR3 is TGTGCCAGCAGCTTATCAGCCCTAGCGGGGGCCTCCTACGAGCAGTACTTC. This codes for CASSLSALAGASYEQYF.

This clonotype was detected ten times or more. The V gene is TRBV20-1, the J gene TRBJ2-5, with 9 positions matching TRBD1. CDR1 is DFQATT and CDR2 is SNEGSKA in the germline V gene (reference sequence). The CDR3 is made up of 12 amino acids. Losses at the gene ends were 5 bases for V and 5 bases for J; bases not matched to a gene: 3. DNA for the CDR3: TGCAGTGCTGGGACAGGGTGGGAGACCCAGTACTTC. Its protein is CSAGTGWETQYF.

The chain is built from TRBV25-1 and TRBJ1-1, with D possibly matching TRBD1 (5 bases). With 9 bases removed from V and 0 bases from J, the gap between germline ends came to 35 bases. The germline V gene encodes CDR1 MGHDK and CDR2 SYGVNS. The length of the CDR3 is 21 residues. The CDR3 DNA reads TGTGCCAGGACCCAAGGAGGGGTTCCAAAGAACTACCTGGGCATGAACACTGAAGCTTTCTTT. This gives the protein CARTQGGVPKNYLGMNTEAFF.

This clonotype has just a few counts. The rearrangement joins TRBV4-1 to TRBJ2-5, with D perhaps matching TRBD1 (5 bases). The V gene lost 0 bases and the J gene lost 5 bases, with 10 bases spanning the gap. This CDR3 region has 14 residues. The V gene's germline CDR1 is MGHRA and CDR2 YSYEKL. CDR3 DNA sequence: TGCGCCAGCAGCCAAGAGACAGCTAGGGAGACCCAGTACTTC. It encodes CASSQETARETQYF.

This clonotype was seen only a few times. The chain joins TRBV2 to TRBJ2-2; 10 bases line up with TRBD1. In germline, CDR1 is SNHLY, CDR2 FYNNEI. The CDR3 consists of 15 residues. V lost 5 bases to trimming and J lost 5 bases; unmatched junction nucleotides: 5. CDR3 amino acids: CASSPDRGPTGELFF. The CDR3 coding sequence is TGTGCCAGCAGTCCCGACAGGGGGCCTACCGGGGAGCTGTTTTTT.

This clonotype has a handful of counts. The chain joins TRBV15 to TRBJ2-4; possibly TRBD1 for D (5 bases). V shed 2 bases and J shed 2 bases, with 19 bases lying between them. This CDR3 is built from 18 residues. CDR1 and CDR2 from the germline V gene are LNHNV and YYDKDF (reference sequence). The CDR3 loop is CATSRSRQREGPKNIQYF. CDR3 sequence (DNA): TGTGCCACCAGCAGATCCAGACAGCGTGAAGGGCCCAAAAACATTCAGTACTTC.

V gene TRBV7-2 combines with J gene TRBJ1-5, with unresolved D. Germline V gives CDR1 SGHTA, CDR2 FQGNSA. This CDR3 is built from 14 residues. V lost 5 bases and J 4 bases, leaving 12 bases between the germline ends. The CDR3 loop is CASSQGPTNQPQHF. CDR3 DNA: TGTGCCAGCAGCCAAGGACCGACAAATCAGCCCCAGCATTTT.

The V and J genes are TRBV7-6 and TRBJ2-5; no definite D call. V shed 1 base and J shed 1 base, with 13 bases lying between them. The CDR3 runs 16 residues. Germline V gene data show CDR1 as SGHVS and CDR2 as FNYEAQ. The CDR3, as DNA: TGTGCCAGCAGCTTAGGGGCTTGGCAGTTCCAAGAGACCCAGTACTTC. This gives the protein CASSLGAWQFQETQYF.

This clonotype has more than one count but fewer than ten. The rearrangement joins TRBV3-1 to TRBJ2-3; 14 nucleotides agree with TRBD2. Trimming cost V 3 bases and J 0 bases; bases outside gene matches: 2. Germline CDR1 and CDR2: LGHDT and YNNKEL (reference sequence). The CDR3 has 17 amino acids. CDR3 sequence reads: CASSQGLAGVSTDTQYF. CDR3 nucleotides: TGTGCCAGCAGCCAGGGACTAGCGGGGGTAAGCACAGATACGCAGTATTTT.

This clonotype was found many times. J is TRBJ1-5 and V is TRBV5-5; TRBD1 aligns across 8 bases. Looked up from germline, CDR1 is SGHKS and CDR2 is YYEKEE (reference sequence). V lost 2 bases to trimming and J lost 0 bases; unmatched junction nucleotides: 1. The CDR3 spans 15 residues. CDR3 amino acids: CASSFDRGSNQPQHF. The DNA of the CDR3 is TGTGCCAGCAGCTTTGACAGGGGTAGCAATCAGCCCCAGCATTTT.